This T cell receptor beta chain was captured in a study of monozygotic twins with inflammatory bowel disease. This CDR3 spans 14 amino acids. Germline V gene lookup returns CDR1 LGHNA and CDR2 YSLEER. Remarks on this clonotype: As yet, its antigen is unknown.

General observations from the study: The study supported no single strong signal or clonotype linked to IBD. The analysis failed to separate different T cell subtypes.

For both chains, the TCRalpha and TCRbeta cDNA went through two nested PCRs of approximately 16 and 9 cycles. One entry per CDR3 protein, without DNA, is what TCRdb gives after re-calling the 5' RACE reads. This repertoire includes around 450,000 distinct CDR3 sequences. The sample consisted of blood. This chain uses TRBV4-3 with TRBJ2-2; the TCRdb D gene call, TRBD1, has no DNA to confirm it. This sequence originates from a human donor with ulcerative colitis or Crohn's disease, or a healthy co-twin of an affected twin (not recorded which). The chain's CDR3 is CASSSRPGSGELFF.